This TCR beta chain was captured in a study of blood T cell repertoires in COVID-19 (dated by TCRdb to 2020 to 2022). With respect to the entire study: Samples covering the acute and convalescent phases of COVID-19 were provided by collaborators in the United States, Italy and Spain. The prospective study material was composed of cDNA or gDNA derived from T cells, B-cell-depleted T cells, or PBMCs. Deeply sampled blood TCRbeta repertoires from subjects exposed to, actively infected with, or recovered from COVID-19 were included in the dataset. The repertoires were released in a freely available public database meant as a resource for research on the immune response to SARS-CoV-2. The samples were drawn from two sources: the first 160 participants of the ongoing ImmuneRACE study, and 1,000 to 1,500 subjects contributed by 6 global collaborators. Sample metadata almost always included a de-identified subject ID, COVID-19 status, age in years and sex. Where available, HLA class I and class II types were obtained from metadata supplied by the sample provider rather than from assay-based typing.

Collaborating institutions collected whole blood in K2EDTA tubes following their own protocols. For TCRbeta analysis, collaborators shipped samples in one of three forms: frozen whole blood, isolated PBMCs, or DNA extracted from either of those sample types. Overall study results and their limits: How much clinical and demographic metadata was included differed by source and by participant, and the metadata was provided uncurated.

With regard to this clone: Its antigen target is currently unknown. One base away there is no much larger clone; base qualities are not given.

The immunoSEQ Assay, a bias-controlled multiplex PCR, was used to amplify TCRbeta CDR3 regions from genomic DNA. The paper's data handling went like this. The number of nucleated cells in each sample was estimated from the amplification of reference gene primers within the assay. To quantify the absolute abundance of each unique TCRbeta CDR3 rearrangement, sequence reads were collapsed and filtered. Productive Simpson clonality was computed per sample as the square root of Simpson's diversity index over productive rearrangements. Not all clones reach the TCRdb copy of this immuneACCESS table, which keeps in-frame sequences only. Checked studies attribute under half of the gap to unresolved V genes and leave the rest unexplained. The V and J calls and the clone size are those of that table, but D and trimming were determined from the DNA. The sample includes around 150,000 clones, with around 75% observed a single time. Approximately 13% of the sample rests with the top ten.

Including the terminal cysteine and phenylalanine, the CDR3 comprises 16 residues. This entry keeps only the CDR3 DNA: 48 bases, framed from base 1. V and J lose 0 bases and 8 bases, and a span of 17 bases separates them. Per the germline V gene (reference sequence), LGHDT is the CDR1 and YNNKEL is the CDR2. Specimen: peripheral blood. Here the chain combines TRBV3-1 (or the pseudogene TRBV3-2) and TRBJ1-5, with no confidently assigned D gene. The receptor's source is an elderly woman with acute or convalescent COVID-19. The CDR3 region has the sequence CASSQERGSLVEPQHF. The nucleotides are TGTGCCAGCAGCCAAGAGCGCGGCAGTCTGGTAGAGCCCCAGCATTTT.